This T cell receptor (beta chain) was identified during a study of blood T cell repertoires in COVID-19. As for the study in general: Samples came from the United States, Italy and Spain, spanning acute and convalescent COVID-19. T cells, B-cell-depleted T cells, or PBMCs provided the cDNA or gDNA that served as material.

The table came from immunoSEQ multiplex PCR; TCRdb's copy has only in-frame clones and leaves some out. The table lists 90,000 to 120,000 clones, over 60% of them singletons. This CDR3 comprises 18 residues. CDR1 PRHDT and CDR2 FYEKMQ come from the germline V gene (reference sequence). The V end was cut by 5 bases, the J end by 4 bases, with 23 bases between. This sequence joins TRBV13 and TRBJ2-2; D might be TRBD1 (6 bases). The receptor comes from a man in his sixties or seventies with acute or convalescent COVID-19. The specimen sequenced was peripheral blood. The DNA of the CDR3 is TGTGCCAGCAGCCTCCGTAAACGGTCGTTAGGGGGCACCGGGGAGCTGTTTTTT. Amino acid sequence: CASSLRKRSLGGTGELFF.